This record looks at one T cell receptor (beta chain) sequence and its context. Its antigen is currently unknown. This sample stems from a study of siplizumab effects on memory and regulatory T cells. Study results and caveats: A major contribution to the alloresponse seemed to be made by naive T cells, which seemed more diverse than memory cells.

The assay looked at about 10^5 TCR templates in each sample. The method was immunoSEQ multiplex PCR; TCRdb's version includes in-frame clones alone and lacks a portion of them. The data contain about 91,000 clones, roughly 95% of them singletons. Germline V CDR1 and CDR2: SGHAT, FQNNGV. V was trimmed by 2 bases and J by 5 bases, leaving 9 bases between them. CDR3 length: 13 residues. The gene calls are TRBV11-2 and TRBJ1-2; D perhaps matches TRBD1 (5 bases). This TCR was sampled from a human donor in good health. What was sequenced was naive CD4+ T cells sorted from blood. The CDR3 DNA reads TGTGCCAGCAGCTTATCGTGGGGGTATGGCTACACCTTC. Translating gives CASSLSWGYGYTF.